This TCR beta chain comes out of a study of PD-L1 blockade in urothelial cancer. Study at large: Study patients had been treated with 0 to 3 previous chemotherapy regimens.

The repertoire was sequenced with immunoSEQ multiplex PCR; TCRdb's copy has only in-frame clones and lacks some. The sample gives about 39,000 clones, approximately 91% of which show up once; around 11% is in the top ten. CDR3 length: 14 amino acids. Germline loops: CDR1 SGHVS, CDR2 FQNEAQ. The V end lost 3 bases, the J end lost 2 bases, and 7 bases lay between the germline ends. As to time point: pretreatment peripheral blood. Metastatic or locally advanced urothelial carcinoma was present in the patients. This receptor was obtained from a woman aged 55 to 70 with urothelial cancer. The V call is TRBV7-8, the J call TRBJ2-2, with D possibly matching TRBD2 (6 bases). The sequencing here drew on PBMCs, taken around atezolizumab (anti-PD-L1) treatment. The CDR3 DNA sequence: TGTGCCAGCAGCTTTAGCGGTAACACCGGGGAGCTGTTTTTT. Its protein product is CASSFSGNTGELFF.